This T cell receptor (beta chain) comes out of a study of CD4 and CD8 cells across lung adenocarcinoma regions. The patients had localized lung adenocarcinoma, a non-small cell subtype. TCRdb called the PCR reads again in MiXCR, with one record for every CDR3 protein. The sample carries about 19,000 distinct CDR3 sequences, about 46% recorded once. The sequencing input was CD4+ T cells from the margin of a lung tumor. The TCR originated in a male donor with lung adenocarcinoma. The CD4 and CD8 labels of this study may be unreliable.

The chain's CDR3 is CASSQELAGGTRTDTQYF. DNA for the CDR3: TGTGCCAGCAGCCAAGAACTAGCGGGGGGGACACGCACAGATACGCAGTATTTT. The chain uses TRBV4-2 and TRBJ2-3; 13 bases are a match to TRBD2. Germline V gene data show CDR1 as LGHNA and CDR2 as YNFKEQ. This CDR3 spans 18 amino acids. J lost 1 base, V lost 0 bases, and 4 bases had no gene match.